This is a list of T cell receptor beta chains from one sample in a study of T cell repertoires in cytomegalovirus infection. A single record per CDR3 protein comes from TCRdb applying MiXCR to the reads. The sample carries about 190,000 distinct CDR3 sequences, under 30% recorded once. The sequenced sample was PBMCs. These receptors originate from a human donor in good health (CMV status not recorded). Some clones in this sample may be carry-over from other donors' samples. The CDR3 runs from the conserved cysteine through the conserved F or W. A D gene is named only where the DNA matches it firmly. Size is omitted from some rows. Given values are once, few, many or a class for expanded clones.

v_gene: TRBV9; d_gene: NA; j_gene: TRBJ2-1; abundance: NA; CDR3nt: TGTGCCAGCAGCGTCCGCGAAAATGAGCAGTTCTTC; CDR3aa: CASSVRENEQFF
v_gene: TRBV3-1; d_gene: NA; j_gene: TRBJ2-7; abundance: NA; CDR3nt: TGTGCCAGCAGCCAAGATTACGGTCGCGCCTACGAGCAGTACTTC; CDR3aa: CASSQDYGRAYEQYF
v_gene: TRBV6-6; d_gene: NA; j_gene: TRBJ1-1; abundance: NA; CDR3nt: TGTGCCAGCTCTCAGGGAATGAACACTGAAGCTTTCTTT; CDR3aa: CASSQGMNTEAFF
v_gene: TRBV7-8; d_gene: NA; j_gene: TRBJ1-5; abundance: few; CDR3nt: TGTGCCAGCCGACCGCGGGGGTCAGGGCAGCCCCAGCATTTT; CDR3aa: CASRPRGSGQPQHF
v_gene: TRBV7-6; d_gene: NA; j_gene: TRBJ2-3; abundance: NA; CDR3nt: TGTGCCAGCAGCTTAAGTGGTACCCTGGATACGCAGTATTTT; CDR3aa: CASSLSGTLDTQYF
v_gene: TRBV6-1; d_gene: NA; j_gene: TRBJ1-3; abundance: NA; CDR3nt: TGTGCCAGCGCTCGAGGGGGAACTGGAAACACCATATATTTT; CDR3aa: CASARGGTGNTIYF
v_gene: TRBV20-1; d_gene: TRBD1; j_gene: TRBJ2-3; abundance: few; CDR3nt: TGCAGTGCCCTTTGGGTTAGACAGGGGATTATTGAGGATACGCAGTATTTT; CDR3aa: CSALWVRQGIIEDTQYF
v_gene: TRBV6-2/TRBV6-3; d_gene: NA; j_gene: TRBJ2-7; abundance: NA; CDR3nt: TGTGCCAGCAGTTACTCGGCCGGTCAGAACGAGCAGTACTTC; CDR3aa: CASSYSAGQNEQYF
v_gene: TRBV5-6; d_gene: TRBD1; j_gene: TRBJ2-2; abundance: NA; CDR3nt: TGTGCCAGCAGCCCGAGCCCGGGACAGGGGACCGGGGAGCTGTTTTTT; CDR3aa: CASSPSPGQGTGELFF
v_gene: TRBV11-2; d_gene: NA; j_gene: TRBJ1-1; abundance: NA; CDR3nt: TGTGCCAGCAGCCGGGATCTTCTACCCAGTGGAGCTTTCTTT; CDR3aa: CASSRDLLPSGAFF
v_gene: TRBV11-2; d_gene: NA; j_gene: TRBJ1-1; abundance: NA; CDR3nt: TGTGCCAGCAGCTCAGATACGAACACTGAAGCTTTCTTT; CDR3aa: CASSSDTNTEAFF
v_gene: TRBV27; d_gene: NA; j_gene: TRBJ2-3; abundance: NA; CDR3nt: TGTGCCAGCAAAAGGCGGGGGCCTAGCACAGATACGCAGTATTTT; CDR3aa: CASKRRGPSTDTQYF
v_gene: TRBV12-3/TRBV12-4; d_gene: TRBD1; j_gene: TRBJ2-5; abundance: NA; CDR3nt: TGTGCCAGCAGTTTAGGACAGGGGGATCAAGAGACCCAGTACTTC; CDR3aa: CASSLGQGDQETQYF
v_gene: TRBV5-5; d_gene: NA; j_gene: TRBJ1-2; abundance: few; CDR3nt: TGTGCCAGCAGCAGCCCGGGGGCGGGCTATGGCTACACCTTC; CDR3aa: CASSSPGAGYGYTF